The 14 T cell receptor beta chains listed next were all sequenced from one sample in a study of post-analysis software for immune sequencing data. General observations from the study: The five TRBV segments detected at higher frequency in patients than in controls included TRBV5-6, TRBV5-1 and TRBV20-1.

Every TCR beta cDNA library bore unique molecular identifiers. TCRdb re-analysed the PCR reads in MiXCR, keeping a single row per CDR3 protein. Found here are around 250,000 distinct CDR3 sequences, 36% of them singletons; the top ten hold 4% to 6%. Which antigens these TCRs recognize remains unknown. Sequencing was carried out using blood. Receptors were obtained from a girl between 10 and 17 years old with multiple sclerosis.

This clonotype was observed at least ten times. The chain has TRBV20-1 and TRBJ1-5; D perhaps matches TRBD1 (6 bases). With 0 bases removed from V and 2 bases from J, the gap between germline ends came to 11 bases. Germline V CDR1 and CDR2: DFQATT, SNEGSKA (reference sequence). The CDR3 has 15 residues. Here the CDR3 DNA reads TGCAGTGCTAGAGATTTTGGGGGCGGCAATCAGCCCCAGCATTTT. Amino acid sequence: CSARDFGGGNQPQHF.

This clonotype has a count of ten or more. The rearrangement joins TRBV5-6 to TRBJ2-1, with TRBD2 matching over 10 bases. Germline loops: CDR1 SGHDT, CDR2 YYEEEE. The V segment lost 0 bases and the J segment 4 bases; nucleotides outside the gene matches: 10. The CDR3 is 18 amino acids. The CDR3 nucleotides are TGTGCCAGCAGCTTGGTTCAGCGGGGGGGCAAGGATTACAATGAGCAGTTCTTC. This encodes CASSLVQRGGKDYNEQFF. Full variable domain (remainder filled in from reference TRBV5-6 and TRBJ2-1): DAGVTQSPTHLIKTRGQQVTLRCSPKSGHDTVSWYQQALGQGPQFIFQYYEEEERQRGNFPDRFSGHQFPNYSSELNVNALLLGDSALYLCASSLVQRGGKDYNEQFFGPGTRLTVL.

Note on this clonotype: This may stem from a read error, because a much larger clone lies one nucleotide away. CDR3: CASSATGLERSNQPQHF. CDR3 in DNA: TGTGCCAGCAGTGCTACAGGGTTGGAGCGAAGCAATCAGCCCCAGCATTTT. The chain employs TRBV7-9 and TRBJ1-5, with D possibly matching TRBD1 (6 bases). V was cut by 6 bases and J by 1 base, with 19 bases left in between. This CDR3 comprises 17 residues. The germline gives CDR1 SEHNR, CDR2 FQNEAQ (reference sequence).

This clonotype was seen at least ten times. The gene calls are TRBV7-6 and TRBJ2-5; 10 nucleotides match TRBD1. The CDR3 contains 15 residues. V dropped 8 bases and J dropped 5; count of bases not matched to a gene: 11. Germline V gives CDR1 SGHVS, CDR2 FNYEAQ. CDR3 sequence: CASGRRQGAGETQYF. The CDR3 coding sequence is TGTGCCAGCGGAAGAAGACAGGGGGCAGGGGAGACCCAGTACTTC.

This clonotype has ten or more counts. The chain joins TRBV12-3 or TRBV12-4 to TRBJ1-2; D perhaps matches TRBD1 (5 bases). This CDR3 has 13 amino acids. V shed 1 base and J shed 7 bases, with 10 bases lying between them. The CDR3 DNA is TGTGCCAGCAGTTTAGGGGGGGAGGGTGGCTACACCTTC. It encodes CASSLGGEGGYTF.

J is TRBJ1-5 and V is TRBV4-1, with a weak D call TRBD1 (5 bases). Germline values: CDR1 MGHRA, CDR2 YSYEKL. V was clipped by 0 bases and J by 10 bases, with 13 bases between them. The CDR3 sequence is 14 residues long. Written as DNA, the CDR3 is TGCGCCAGCAGCCAAGAAGGGCGGGGGAGTCCCCAGCATTTT. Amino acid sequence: CASSQEGRGSPQHF.

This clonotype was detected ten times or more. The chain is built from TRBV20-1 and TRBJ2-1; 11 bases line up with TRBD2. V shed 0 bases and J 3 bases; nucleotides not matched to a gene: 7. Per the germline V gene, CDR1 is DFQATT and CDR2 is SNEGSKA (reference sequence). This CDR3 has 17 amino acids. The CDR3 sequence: CSARDSSGRTGYNEQFF. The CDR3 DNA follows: TGCAGTGCTAGAGACTCTAGCGGGAGGACCGGCTACAATGAGCAGTTCTTC.

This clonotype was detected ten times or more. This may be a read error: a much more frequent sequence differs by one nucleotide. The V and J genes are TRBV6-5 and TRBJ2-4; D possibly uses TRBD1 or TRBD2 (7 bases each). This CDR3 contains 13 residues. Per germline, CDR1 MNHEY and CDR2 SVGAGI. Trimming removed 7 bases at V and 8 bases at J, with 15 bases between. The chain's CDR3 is CASMGGGWDIQYF. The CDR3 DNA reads TGTGCCAGCATGGGAGGGGGCTGGGACATTCAGTACTTC.

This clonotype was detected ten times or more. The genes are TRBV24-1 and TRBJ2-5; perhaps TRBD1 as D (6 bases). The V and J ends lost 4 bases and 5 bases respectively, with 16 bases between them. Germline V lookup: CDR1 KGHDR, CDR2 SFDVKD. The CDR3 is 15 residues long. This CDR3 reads CATSDRRGFGETQYF. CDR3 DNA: TGTGCCACCAGTGACCGCAGGGGTTTCGGGGAGACCCAGTACTTC.

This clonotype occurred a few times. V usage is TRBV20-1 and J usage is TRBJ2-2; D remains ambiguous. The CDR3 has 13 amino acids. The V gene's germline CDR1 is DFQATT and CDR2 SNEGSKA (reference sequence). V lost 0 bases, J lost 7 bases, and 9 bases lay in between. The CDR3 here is CSARDVAGGELFF. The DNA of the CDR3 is TGCAGTGCTAGAGATGTCGCAGGCGGGGAGCTGTTTTTT.

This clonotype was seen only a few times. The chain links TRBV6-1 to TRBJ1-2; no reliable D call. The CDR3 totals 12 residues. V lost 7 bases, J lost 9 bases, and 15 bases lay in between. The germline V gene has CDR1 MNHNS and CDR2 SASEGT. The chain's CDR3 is CASTARRESYTF. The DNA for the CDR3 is TGTGCCAGCACCGCTCGGAGGGAGAGCTACACCTTC.

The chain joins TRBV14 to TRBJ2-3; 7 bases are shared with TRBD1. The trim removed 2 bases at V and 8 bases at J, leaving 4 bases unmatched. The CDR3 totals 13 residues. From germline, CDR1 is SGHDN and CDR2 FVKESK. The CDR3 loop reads CASSQYAGGTQYF. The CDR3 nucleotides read TGTGCCAGCAGCCAATATGCAGGGGGTACGCAGTATTTT.

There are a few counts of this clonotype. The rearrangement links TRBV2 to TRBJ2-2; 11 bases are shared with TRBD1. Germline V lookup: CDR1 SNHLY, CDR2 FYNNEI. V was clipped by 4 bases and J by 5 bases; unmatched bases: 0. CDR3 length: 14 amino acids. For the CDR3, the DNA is TGTGCCAGCAGTGGGGACAGGGGGACCGGGGAGCTGTTTTTT. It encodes CASSGDRGTGELFF.

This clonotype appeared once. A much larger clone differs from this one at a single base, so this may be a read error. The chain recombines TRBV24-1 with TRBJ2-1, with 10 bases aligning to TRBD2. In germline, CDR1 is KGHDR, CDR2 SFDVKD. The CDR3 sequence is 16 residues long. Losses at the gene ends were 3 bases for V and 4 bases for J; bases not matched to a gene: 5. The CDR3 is CATSDQSGRAYNEQFF. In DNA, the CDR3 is TGTGCCACCAGTGATCAGAGCGGGAGGGCGTACAATGAGCAGTTCTTC.